The subject of this entry is one T cell receptor beta chain. The source of the sample is a study of T cell changes during pregnancy in multiple sclerosis. This CDR3 spans 14 amino acids. CDR1 is MNHEY and CDR2 is SVGAGI in the germline V gene. Trimming removed 0 bases from V and 6 bases from J, with 12 bases in between. Method: immunoSEQ multiplex PCR; TCRdb's copy keeps in-frame clones and lacks some. The sample lists fewer than 75,000 clones, more than 85% occurring once. This sequence originates from a female donor in good health, enrolled as a control in a pregnancy study. The gene calls are TRBV6-5 and TRBJ2-7, with D perhaps TRBD1 (6 bases). The specimen comprised peripheral blood, sampled after pregnancy. The CDR3 spells CASSYSQTGPEQYF. The CDR3 DNA is TGTGCCAGCAGTTACTCACAGACAGGCCCCGAGCAGTACTTC.